These 29 T cell receptor beta chains share one sample of origin, sequenced in a study of cytomegalovirus exposure and HLA in healthy donors. Primers for the PCR totalled 60 Vbeta and 13 Jbeta. Libraries were prepared by immunoSEQ multiplex PCR; TCRdb keeps only in-frame clonotypes and omits some of them. This sample contains 25,000 to 40,000 clones. Sample: PBMCs. These receptors were obtained from a man aged 35 to 55 in good health and CMV-seronegative.

This chain links TRBV9 with TRBJ2-2; the D is unclear. The CDR3 loop spans 15 amino acids. The germline V and J ends were trimmed by 0 bases and 6 bases, with 12 bases remaining between them. Germline values: CDR1 SGDLS, CDR2 YYNGEE. This CDR3 reads CASSVAAARAGELFF. CDR3 DNA sequence: TGTGCCAGCAGCGTAGCCGCGGCGAGAGCCGGGGAGCTGTTTTTT.

The chain couples TRBV5-1 to TRBJ2-1; a weak D match, TRBD1 (6 bases). Germline-derived CDR1 and CDR2 are SGHRS and YFSETQ. V dropped 7 bases and J dropped 0 bases, with 14 bases sitting between them. The CDR3 length is 15 residues. The CDR3 region is CASEITGSSYNEQFF. The CDR3 coding sequence is TGCGCCAGCGAGATTACAGGGAGCTCCTACAATGAGCAGTTCTTC.

The rearrangement joins TRBV28 to TRBJ1-6; tentatively, D is TRBD1 (6 bases). CDR1 is MDHEN and CDR2 is SYDVKM in the germline V gene. This CDR3 has 17 residues. Trimming cost V 4 bases and J 0 bases, with 13 bases left between them. The DNA for the CDR3 is TGTGCCAGCAGTTCGCAGGGGAGGGGCTCCTATAATTCACCCCTCCACTTT. Protein: CASSSQGRGSYNSPLHF.

The chain joins TRBV27 to TRBJ1-2; TRBD1 matches 8 bases. The CDR3 covers 14 residues. Germline V CDR1 and CDR2: MNHEY, SMNVEV (reference sequence). The J segment lost 7 bases and the V segment lost 5 bases, leaving 9 bases of the junction unmatched. The CDR3 DNA reads as TGTGCCAGCAGTGCGACAGGGGAGGGGGCTGGCTACACCTTC. It codes for CASSATGEGAGYTF.

The CDR3 DNA follows: TGTGCCAGCACCAGGACTAGCACAGATACGCAGTATTTT. Translation: CASTRTSTDTQYF. The V and J genes are TRBV6-5 and TRBJ2-3; D possibly corresponds to TRBD2 (5 bases). The germline V gene has CDR1 MNHEY and CDR2 SVGAGI. Trimming removed 7 bases at V and 0 bases at J, with 8 bases between. The CDR3 contains 13 residues.

The CDR3 DNA follows: TGTGCCACCAAGGGGCTAAACACAGATACGCAGTATTTT. Translated, it gives CATKGLNTDTQYF. The chain carries TRBV6-1 and TRBJ2-3, with D perhaps TRBD1 (5 bases). V lost 10 bases and J 2 bases, leaving 13 bases between the germline ends. The CDR3 is 13 amino acids. Per the germline V gene, CDR1 is MNHNS and CDR2 is SASEGT.

The chain is built from TRBV5-4 and TRBJ1-2; 7 nucleotides match TRBD1. Germline V lookup: CDR1 SGHNT, CDR2 YYREEE (reference sequence). Unmatched junction bases numbered 14, after V lost 4 bases and J lost 8 bases. The CDR3 has 15 amino acids. The CDR3: CASSPGQNLGRGYTF. CDR3 DNA: TGTGCCAGCAGCCCGGGACAGAACCTGGGGCGCGGCTACACCTTC.

The gene calls are TRBV6-1 and TRBJ1-1; D remains ambiguous. Trimming pared 3 bases from V and 1 base from J, leaving 9 bases between. In germline, CDR1 is MNHNS, CDR2 SASEGT. The length of the CDR3 is 14 residues. The CDR3 protein is CASSENAGNTEAFF. The CDR3 DNA sequence: TGTGCCAGCAGTGAGAATGCAGGGAACACTGAAGCTTTCTTT.

The rearrangement links TRBV6-5 to TRBJ2-3; no clear D gene. Germline CDR1 is MNHEY and CDR2 is SVGAGI. The ends were cut back, 2 bases at V and 4 bases at J, with 10 bases in the middle. The CDR3 runs to 14 residues. This chain's CDR3 is CASSYPGRADTQYF. As DNA, the CDR3 is TGTGCCAGCAGTTACCCCGGTCGAGCAGATACGCAGTATTTT.

The V gene is TRBV11-1, the J gene TRBJ1-1; D perhaps matches TRBD1 (5 bases). V gave up 4 bases and J gave up 2 bases, with 17 bases separating them. Germline V CDR1 and CDR2: SGHAT, FQDESV (reference sequence). This CDR3 is built from 16 residues. The CDR3 loop is CASSSDILGGNTEAFF. The DNA of the CDR3 is TGTGCCAGCAGCTCCGATATCCTGGGGGGTAACACTGAAGCTTTCTTT.

The CDR3 loop is CAWSSFGGNEQFF. The DNA of the CDR3 is TGTGCCTGGAGTTCATTTGGAGGCAATGAGCAGTTCTTC. The V and J genes are TRBV30 and TRBJ2-1, with TRBD2 as a possible D gene (5 bases). The CDR3 has 13 residues. Trimming removed 2 bases from V and 6 bases from J, with 11 bases in between. The germline CDR1 and CDR2 sequences are GTSNPN and SVGIG (reference sequence). The variable domain in full, completed from reference TRBV30 and TRBJ2-1, reads SQTIHQWPATLVQPVGSPLSLECTVEGTSNPNLYWYRQAAGRGLQLLFYSVGIGQISSEVPQNLSASRPQDRQFILSSKKLLLSDSGFYLCAWSSFGGNEQFFGPGTRLTVL.

The chain links TRBV6-5 to TRBJ2-5, with D possibly TRBD1 on 5 matching bases. The CDR3 covers 15 residues. CDR1 MNHEY and CDR2 SVGAGI come from the germline V gene. V was trimmed by 6 bases and J by 7 bases, leaving 21 bases between them. The CDR3 spells CASSTSLKGHGTQYF. The CDR3 region has the DNA TGTGCCAGCAGCACTTCCCTTAAGGGGCATGGGACCCAGTACTTC.

V usage is TRBV4-1 and J usage is TRBJ1-5, with D unresolved. V lost 1 base to trimming and J lost 5 bases, with 3 bases between them. The CDR3 totals 12 residues. In germline, CDR1 is MGHRA, CDR2 YSYEKL. The CDR3 region is CASSQGDQPQHF. The CDR3, as DNA: TGCGCCAGCAGCCAAGGCGATCAGCCCCAGCATTTT.

This sequence joins TRBV12-5 and TRBJ1-1; TRBD1 agrees at 7 bases. The CDR3 is 13 amino acids. J was trimmed by 5 bases and V by 6 bases; bases with no gene match: 6. In germline, CDR1 is LGHNT, CDR2 FRNRAP. CDR3 in DNA: TGTGCTAGTGGCATGGAGGGGGCTACTGAAGCTTTCTTT. Translating it yields CASGMEGATEAFF.

This chain joins TRBV6-1 and TRBJ2-1; the match to TRBD2 covers 10 bases. Germline trimming cut 6 bases from V and 12 bases from J; bases unmatched to any gene: 14. CDR3 length: 15 residues. The germline V gene encodes CDR1 MNHNS and CDR2 SASEGT. CDR3 bases: TGTGCCAGCAGCGTGGGGGTGAGACTAGCGGGCGTGCAGTTCTTC. Its translation: CASSVGVRLAGVQFF.

The rearrangement joins TRBV29-1 to TRBJ2-5; D is unresolved. The V end was cut by 3 bases, the J end by 4 bases, with 6 bases between. This CDR3 has 11 amino acids. Germline CDR1 reads SQVTM; CDR2 reads ANQGSEA. The CDR3 nucleotides are TGCAGCGTTGAGTTGGCAGAGACCCAGTACTTC. It yields the protein CSVELAETQYF.

The rearrangement joins TRBV4-2 to TRBJ2-7; tentative D call: TRBD1 (6 bases). Germline CDR1 and CDR2: LGHNA and YNFKEQ. The CDR3 runs to 15 residues. Trimming removed 0 bases at V and 4 bases at J, with 13 bases between. DNA of the CDR3: TGTGCCAGCAGCCAAGACGGCCAGGGGATATACGAGCAGTACTTC. Translated: CASSQDGQGIYEQYF.

This sequence joins TRBV25-1 and TRBJ2-7; a possible D gene is TRBD2 (5 bases). Between the trimmed V and J ends, which lost 6 bases and 5 bases, there was a span of 20 bases. The CDR3 runs to 15 residues. CDR1 MGHDK and CDR2 SYGVNS come from the germline V gene. CDR3 in amino acids: CASSGGRNSVDEQYF. In nucleotides, the CDR3 is TGTGCCAGCAGCGGAGGCAGGAACTCCGTTGACGAGCAGTACTTC.

CDR3 amino acids: CASSQEIAENSNQPQHF. CDR3 sequence (DNA): TGCGCCAGCAGCCAAGAGATAGCAGAAAATAGCAATCAGCCCCAGCATTTT. The chain joins TRBV4-1 to TRBJ1-5; no reliable D call. Trimming cost V 0 bases and J 0 bases, with 12 bases left between them. This CDR3 comprises 17 residues. The germline V gene has CDR1 MGHRA and CDR2 YSYEKL.

This chain connects TRBV6-5 to TRBJ1-2; a possible D gene is TRBD1 (6 bases). V lost 4 bases and J lost 1, with 13 bases in between. Germline values: CDR1 MNHEY, CDR2 SVGAGI. The CDR3 runs to 15 residues. The CDR3 is CASSSQGYSNYGYTF. The CDR3 DNA is TGTGCCAGCAGTTCACAGGGTTACAGTAACTATGGCTACACCTTC.

As DNA, the CDR3 is TGTGCCAGCAGCCAAGCCGACAGGGGTGGAAACACCATATATTTT. Its translation: CASSQADRGGNTIYF. The V call is TRBV7-8, the J call TRBJ1-3; 8 bases agree with TRBD1. The CDR3 length is 15 residues. After removal of 5 bases from V and 3 bases from J, the junction contained 6 bases not matched to a gene. Germline CDR1 SGHVS, CDR2 FQNEAQ.

The CDR3 bases are TGTGCCAGCTCACCACGGCAGGGGGGTCAAGAGACCCAGTACTTC. It codes for CASSPRQGGQETQYF. This chain uses TRBV18 with TRBJ2-5; the D gene is possibly TRBD1 (7 bases). This CDR3 is built from 15 residues. Looked up from germline, CDR1 is KGHSH and CDR2 is LQKENI. The V and J ends lost 1 base and 2 bases respectively, with 11 bases between them.

The V gene is TRBV5-1, the J gene TRBJ1-1; D is unresolved. The CDR3 runs 14 residues. Trimming left V 5 bases short and J 1 base short, with 12 bases between. Germline lookup yields CDR1 SGHRS and CDR2 YFSETQ. For the CDR3, the DNA is TGCGCCAGCAGAGGAAGTACGGGGAACACTGAAGCTTTCTTT. Translating it yields CASRGSTGNTEAFF.

This rearrangement joins TRBV5-4 to TRBJ2-5, with D possibly matching TRBD2 (5 bases). Trimming took 1 base from V and 5 from J, leaving 6 bases between them. The germline CDR1 and CDR2 sequences are SGHNT and YYREEE (reference sequence). This CDR3 contains 12 residues. CDR3 loop: CASSLWRETQYF. CDR3 in DNA: TGTGCCAGCAGCTTGTGGAGGGAGACCCAGTACTTC.

V is TRBV30 and J is TRBJ2-1; D is undetermined. V gave up 1 base and J gave up 1 base, with 8 bases separating them. This CDR3 region has 14 residues. CDR1 is GTSNPN and CDR2 is SVGIG in the germline V gene (reference sequence). CDR3 residues: CAWSAGSSYNEQFF. CDR3 bases: TGTGCCTGGAGTGCAGGAAGTTCCTACAATGAGCAGTTCTTC.

The CDR3 DNA reads TGTGCCAGCAGCGCCCGACAGGGCCTTCGCTATGGCTACACCTTC. This encodes CASSARQGLRYGYTF. This chain links TRBV11-2 with TRBJ1-2; 7 positions agree with TRBD1. CDR1 SGHAT and CDR2 FQNNGV come from the germline V gene. The CDR3 spans 15 residues. The ends lost 5 bases at V and 4 bases at J; junction bases unmatched: 10.

This sequence joins TRBV18 and TRBJ2-7; 12 bases align to TRBD2. The CDR3 length is 16 residues. CDR1 and CDR2 (germline): KGHSH, LQKENI. The V and J ends lost 6 bases and 3 bases, in that order; junction bases with no gene match: 9. CDR3 protein: CASSPGTSGLNYEQYF. CDR3 DNA sequence: TGTGCCAGCTCCCCCGGGACTAGCGGGCTGAACTACGAGCAGTACTTC.

The V call is TRBV4-3, the J call TRBJ2-3, with TRBD1 as a possible D gene (6 bases). The V end lost 8 bases, the J end lost 3 bases, and 15 bases lay between the germline ends. Germline V lookup: CDR1 LGHNA, CDR2 YSLEER. The CDR3 runs to 14 residues. The CDR3 is CASGDTRKTDTQYF. CDR3 in DNA: TGCGCCAGCGGGGACACCCGCAAAACAGATACGCAGTATTTT.

The J gene is TRBJ1-1, the V gene TRBV6-1, with D hard to call. V dropped 8 bases and J dropped 7 bases, with 20 bases sitting between them. The CDR3 has 14 amino acids. CDR1 and CDR2 (germline): MNHNS, SASEGT. CDR3: CASLATTGIGEAFF. The DNA for the CDR3 is TGTGCCAGCCTAGCAACAACGGGGATCGGTGAAGCTTTCTTT.